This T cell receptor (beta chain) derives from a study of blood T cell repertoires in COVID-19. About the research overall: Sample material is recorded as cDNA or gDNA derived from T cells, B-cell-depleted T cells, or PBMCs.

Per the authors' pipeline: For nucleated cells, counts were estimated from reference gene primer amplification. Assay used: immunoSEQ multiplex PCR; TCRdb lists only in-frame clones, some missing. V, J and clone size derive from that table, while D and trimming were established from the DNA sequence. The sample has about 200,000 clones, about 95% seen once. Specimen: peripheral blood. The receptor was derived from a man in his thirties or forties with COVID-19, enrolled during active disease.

DNA of the CDR3: TGTGCCAGTAGTACCCTCGTGGGAGTTAATGAAAAACTGTTTTTT. It encodes CASSTLVGVNEKLFF. This chain joins TRBV19 and TRBJ1-4; D not resolved. Germline-derived CDR1 and CDR2 are LNHDA and SQIVND (reference sequence). Trimming stripped 4 bases from V and 4 bases from J, with 13 bases between. CDR3 length: 15 amino acids. Combining the CDR3 with reference TRBV19 and TRBJ1-4 gives the whole variable domain DGGITQSPKYLFRKEGQNVTLSCEQNLNHDAMYWYRQDPGQGLRLIYYSQIVNDFQKGDIAEGYSVSREKKESFPLTVTSAQKNPTAFYLCASSTLVGVNEKLFFGSGTQLSVL.